Sequencing of this TCR beta chain was carried out in a study of vaccination and CD4 T cells after COVID-19. Whole-study findings and limits: The rise in median SARS-CoV-2-reactive clonotypes, from around 19 to 38, was not significant.

From the PCR reads, TCRdb called clonotypes with MiXCR, one entry per CDR3 protein. The sample has 20,000 or so distinct CDR3 sequences; 58% are singletons. Trimming cost V 3 bases and J 3 bases, with 13 bases left between them. CDR1 SGHTS and CDR2 YDEGEE come from the germline V gene. CDR3 length: 15 amino acids. PCR tests turned positive between March and December 2020, before US Alpha, Beta and Delta variants. As to this clonotype: Antigen unknown.

The sample consisted of CD4+ T cells from blood, taken before SARS-CoV-2 vaccination. J is TRBJ2-1 and V is TRBV5-8; maybe TRBD1 (6 bases). This clonotype originated in a human donor who had recovered from COVID-19. CDR3 coding DNA: TGTGCCAGCAGCTCCGGGACAACATTCTACAATGAGCAGTTCTTC. Translated: CASSSGTTFYNEQFF.